The subject of this entry is one TCR beta chain. Its antigen remains unidentified. This entry comes from a study of cytomegalovirus exposure and HLA in healthy donors. General study points: A link between a missense DCLRE1C variant and TCR beta V- and J-gene trimming emerged from a later analysis.

The PCR used 60 Vbeta and 13 Jbeta primers. The protocol was immunoSEQ multiplex PCR, while the TCRdb copy is restricted to in-frame clones and leaves out a portion. The sample holds roughly 190,000 clones; about 80% are singletons and the top ten take less than 2.5%. Germline V gives CDR1 SGHNT, CDR2 YYREEE (reference sequence). This CDR3 has 13 residues. Trimming took 3 bases from V and 2 from J, leaving 7 bases between them. What was sequenced was PBMCs. The chain employs TRBV5-4 and TRBJ2-3; D not resolved. This clonotype was obtained from a woman between 45 and 65 years old in good health and CMV-seronegative. The CDR3 reads CASSSAPTDTQYF. CDR3 coding DNA: TGTGCCAGCAGCTCCGCGCCCACAGATACGCAGTATTTT. Together with reference TRBV5-4 and TRBJ2-3, the CDR3 gives the full variable domain: ETGVTQSPTHLIKTRGQQVTLRCSSQSGHNTVSWYQQALGQGPQFIFQYYREEENGRGNFPPRFSGLQFPNYSSELNVNALELDDSALYLCASSSAPTDTQYFGPGTRLTVL.